This T cell receptor (beta chain) was retrieved from a study of blood T cell repertoires in COVID-19. About the research overall: Samples came from the United States, Italy and Spain, spanning acute and convalescent COVID-19. The cDNA or gDNA used as material had been derived from T cells, B-cell-depleted T cells, or PBMCs.

Per the authors' pipeline: By means of reference gene primer amplification, nucleated cell counts were estimated. TCRdb's table, derived via immunoSEQ multiplex PCR, lists solely in-frame clones and lacks some. Clone size and the V and J calls come from that table; the DNA yielded D and trimming. The table has fewer than 120,000 clones, about 88% seen once. The V end lost 2 bases, the J end lost 0 bases, and 8 bases lay between the germline ends. This CDR3 comprises 16 residues. The germline gives CDR1 SGHDN, CDR2 FVKESK. Sequencing was done on a sample of peripheral blood. The genes are TRBV14 and TRBJ2-6, with a possible D match to TRBD1 (6 bases). The receptor was isolated from a woman aged 45-59 years with acute or convalescent COVID-19. This CDR3 is CASSQNRVSGANVLTF. Written as DNA, the CDR3 is TGTGCCAGCAGCCAAAACAGGGTCTCTGGGGCCAACGTCCTGACTTTC.